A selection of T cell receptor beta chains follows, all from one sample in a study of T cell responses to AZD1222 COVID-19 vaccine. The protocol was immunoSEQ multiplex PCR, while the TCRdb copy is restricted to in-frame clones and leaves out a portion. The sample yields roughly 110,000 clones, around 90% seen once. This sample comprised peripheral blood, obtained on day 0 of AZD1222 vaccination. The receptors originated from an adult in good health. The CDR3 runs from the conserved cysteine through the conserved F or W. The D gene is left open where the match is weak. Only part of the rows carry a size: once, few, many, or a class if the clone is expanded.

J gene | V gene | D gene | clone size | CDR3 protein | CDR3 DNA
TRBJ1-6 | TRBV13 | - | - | CASSLKRGTGPLHF | TGTGCCAGCAGCTTAAAAAGGGGGACGGGTCCCCTCCACTTT
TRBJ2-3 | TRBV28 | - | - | CASSYEQGTDTQYF | TGTGCCAGCAGTTACGAGCAAGGCACAGATACGCAGTATTTT
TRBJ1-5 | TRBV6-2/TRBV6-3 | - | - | CASSYSGTYSNQPQHF | TGTGCCAGCAGTTACTCGGGGACATATAGCAATCAGCCCCAGCATTTT
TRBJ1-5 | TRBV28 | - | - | CASRWSYSNQPQHF | TGTGCCAGCAGGTGGAGTTATAGCAATCAGCCCCAGCATTTT
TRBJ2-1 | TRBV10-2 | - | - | CASRTVSSYNEQFF | TGCGCCAGCCGGACGGTCAGCTCCTACAATGAGCAGTTCTTC
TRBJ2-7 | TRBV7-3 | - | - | CASSVDSTYEQYF | TGTGCCAGCAGCGTCGACAGTACCTACGAGCAGTACTTC
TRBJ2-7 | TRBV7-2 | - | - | CASSLAYQSYEQYF | TGTGCCAGCAGCTTAGCGTACCAGTCCTACGAGCAGTACTTC
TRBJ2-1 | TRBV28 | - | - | CASSFRNLEQFF | TGTGCCAGCAGTTTTCGCAACTTAGAGCAGTTCTTC
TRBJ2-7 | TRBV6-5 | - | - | CASSYTGGVDEQYF | TGTGCCAGCAGTTACACGGGGGGCGTGGACGAGCAGTACTTC
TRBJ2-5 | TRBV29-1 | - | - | CSGGRTQQETQYF | TGCAGCGGTGGACGGACGCAACAAGAGACCCAGTACTTC
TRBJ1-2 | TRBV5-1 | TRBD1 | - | CASSLVPGQEDGYTF | TGCGCCAGCAGCTTGGTCCCGGGACAGGAGGATGGCTACACCTTC
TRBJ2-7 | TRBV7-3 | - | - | CASSLRGVPIPLREQYF | TGTGCCAGCAGCTTAAGAGGGGTCCCGATACCCCTGAGGGAGCAGTACTTC
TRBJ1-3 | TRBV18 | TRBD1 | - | CASSPGQGKNTIYF | TGTGCCAGCTCACCAGGACAGGGAAAAAACACCATATATTTT
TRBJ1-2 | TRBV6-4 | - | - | CASSDGTDYGYTF | TGTGCCAGCAGTGACGGGACGGACTATGGCTACACCTTC
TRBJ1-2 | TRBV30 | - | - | CAWSVNFSFYTF | TGTGCCTGGAGTGTGAATTTTTCCTTCTACACCTTC
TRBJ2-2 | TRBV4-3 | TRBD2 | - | CASSQPPAGGTGELFF | TGCGCCAGCAGCCAACCCCCAGCGGGAGGCACCGGGGAGCTGTTTTTT
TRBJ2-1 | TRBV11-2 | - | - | CASSLVGLSEQFF | TGTGCCAGCAGCTTAGTAGGGCTTTCTGAGCAGTTCTTC
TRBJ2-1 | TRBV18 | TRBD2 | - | CASSPGLAGGIGNEQFF | TGTGCCAGCTCACCCGGACTAGCGGGAGGGATTGGTAATGAGCAGTTCTTC
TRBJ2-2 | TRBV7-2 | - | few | CASSPARLSNTGELFF | TGTGCCAGCAGCCCCGCTAGATTATCGAACACCGGGGAGCTGTTTTTT
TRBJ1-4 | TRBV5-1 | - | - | CASSLTGSNEKLFF | TGCGCCAGCAGCTTGACAGGGTCTAATGAAAAACTGTTTTTT
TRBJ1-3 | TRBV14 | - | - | CASSSSTVNSGNTIYF | TGTGCCAGCAGCTCTTCGACGGTGAACTCTGGAAACACCATATATTTT
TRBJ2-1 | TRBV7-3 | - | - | CASSLNLPNEQFF | TGTGCCAGCAGCTTAAACCTACCCAATGAGCAGTTCTTC
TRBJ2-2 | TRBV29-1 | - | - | CSVNPESGVTGELFF | TGCAGCGTGAACCCCGAATCGGGGGTCACCGGGGAGCTGTTTTTT
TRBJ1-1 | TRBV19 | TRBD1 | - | CASMTGKRAFF | TGTGCCAGTATGACAGGGAAGCGAGCTTTCTTT
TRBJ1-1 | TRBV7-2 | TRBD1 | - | CASSRDRVTEAFF | TGTGCCAGCAGCCGAGACAGGGTTACTGAAGCTTTCTTT
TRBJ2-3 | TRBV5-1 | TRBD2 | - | CASNPRVGGSDTQYF | TGCGCCAGCAACCCCCGCGTGGGGGGGTCAGATACGCAGTATTTT
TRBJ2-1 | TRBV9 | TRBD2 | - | CASRGGGTSGTNEQFF | TGTGCCAGCAGGGGAGGGGGGACTAGCGGGACCAATGAGCAGTTCTTC
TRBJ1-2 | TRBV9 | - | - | CASSVAWAGYTF | TGTGCCAGCAGCGTAGCCTGGGCTGGCTACACCTTC
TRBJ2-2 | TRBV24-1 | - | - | CATSDPASKMLFF | TGTGCCACCAGTGACCCCGCTTCTAAGATGCTGTTTTTT
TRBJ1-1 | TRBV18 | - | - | CASSLTTREAFF | TGTGCCAGCTCACTAACTACTAGAGAAGCTTTCTTT